The rows below give T cell receptor beta chains drawn from one sample of a study of early T cells in non-severe SARS-CoV-2 infection. TCRdb reprocessed the 5' RACE reads with MiXCR, giving one entry per CDR3 protein. The profile shows about 22,000 distinct CDR3 sequences, 4.7% of them singletons. Source material: whole blood. The receptors stem from an adult who was a healthcare worker with PCR-confirmed SARS-CoV-2 infection or an uninfected control (not recorded which). CDR3s include the opening cysteine and the closing phenylalanine or tryptophan. The D gene is left open where the match is weak. Some rows have no size entry. The others give once, few or many, or a class for an expanded clone.

>TRBV20-1|-|TRBJ2-5|TRBD2
TGCAGTGCTAGGGGGGGACTAGCGGGTCAAGAGACCCAGTACTTC
CSARGGLAGQETQYF
>TRBV20-1|many|TRBJ1-5|-
TGCAGTGCTAGACCCACAGGGAACAATCAGCCCCAGCATTTT
CSARPTGNNQPQHF
>TRBV6-2/TRBV6-3|many|TRBJ2-7|TRBD2
TGTGCCAGCAGGACTAGCGGCAGCTACGAGCAGTACTTC
CASRTSGSYEQYF
>TRBV25-1|few|TRBJ1-4|TRBD1
TGTGCCAGCAGTGAGAGGGTGACAGGGTTTCACGAAAAACTGTTTTTT
CASSERVTGFHEKLFF
>TRBV9|-|TRBJ1-2|-
TGTGCCAGCAGCGTGGCGGCTACTGGCTACACCTTC
CASSVAATGYTF
>TRBV7-2|many|TRBJ2-3|-
TGTGCCAGCAGCTTAGACCGGGGAACAGATACGCAGTATTTT
CASSLDRGTDTQYF
>TRBV6-2/TRBV6-3|many|TRBJ1-5|-
TGTGCCAGCAAGAGAGGCAATCAGCCCCAGCATTTT
CASKRGNQPQHF
>TRBV4-1|medium-sized|TRBJ1-5|-
TGCGCCAGCAGCCAAGACAACAATAGCAATCAGCCCCAGCATTTT
CASSQDNNSNQPQHF
>TRBV5-1|-|TRBJ1-1|-
TGCGCCAGCACCCCACCCGGCAGGGGCGCTGAAGCTTTCTTT
CASTPPGRGAEAFF
>TRBV7-9|many|TRBJ1-4|-
TGTGCCAGCGAGCGATTGCCGGGTCCCCGGGAAAAACTGTTTTTT
CASERLPGPREKLFF